The 31 T cell receptor beta chains presented below share a single source sample, sequenced in a study of T-cell reconstitution after alpha-beta-depleted transplantation in children (TCRdb year 2016). The protocol used for the library was PCR. The sequencer listed for this sample is Illumina HiSeq 2500. To normalize quantification of the TCRbeta repertoire, the TCR libraries were built with molecular barcoding that relied on unique molecular identifiers. TCRdb reworked the public reads: Q25 trimming with fastp, MiXCR clone assembly, productive beta chains retained. One record per CDR3 amino acid sequence lists the most common genes and DNA. The sample contains about 980,000 distinct CDR3 sequences, about 30% of them found a single time. 28% of the sample rests with the top ten. The treatment or condition tag for this specimen amounts to: allogeneic hematopoietic cell transplantation with graft depleted of TCRalphabeta T cells and CD19 B cells.

This specimen consisted of PBMCs, mostly from graft donor cells, obtained 360 days after TCRalphabeta/CD19-depleted stem cell transplant. The receptors were gathered from a boy under two years old who had a stem cell transplant for SCID, so the T cells may come from the graft donor.

This clonotype was counted only a few times. The DNA for the CDR3 is TGTGCCACCAGCAGAGATCTAGCGGGGGGTCACAATGAGCAGTTCTTC. It specifies CATSRDLAGGHNEQFF. The chain is built from TRBV15 and TRBJ2-1; 11 bases align to TRBD2. Losses at the gene ends were 0 bases for V and 5 bases for J; bases not matched to a gene: 3. Germline V gene sequence: CDR1 LNHNV, CDR2 YYDKDF (reference sequence). This CDR3 contains 16 residues.

The chain employs TRBV9 and TRBJ1-2, with TRBD1 as a possible D gene (6 bases). V was clipped by 5 bases and J by 6 bases, with 14 bases between them. The CDR3 is 13 amino acids. The germline V gene has CDR1 SGDLS and CDR2 YYNGEE. The CDR3 loop reads CASSKTGSDGYTF. CDR3 coding DNA: TGTGCCAGCAGTAAAACAGGGTCCGATGGCTACACCTTC.

CDR3: CASSQIRQHYGYTF. The DNA for the CDR3 is TGTGCCAGCAGCCAAATACGACAACACTATGGCTACACCTTC. The chain is built from TRBV14 and TRBJ1-2; D is unclear. With 2 bases removed from V and 3 bases from J, the gap between germline ends came to 10 bases. CDR3 length equals 14 residues. Germline assignment: CDR1 SGHDN and CDR2 FVKESK. Together with reference TRBV14 and TRBJ1-2, the CDR3 gives the full variable domain: EAGVTQFPSHSVIEKGQTVTLRCDPISGHDNLYWYRRVMGKEIKFLLHFVKESKQDESGMPNNRFLAERTGGTYSTLKVQPAELEDSGVYFCASSQIRQHYGYTFGSGTRLTVV.

V is TRBV29-1 and J is TRBJ2-3, with D hard to call. Trimming pared 3 bases from V and 2 bases from J, leaving 6 bases between. The CDR3 contains 12 residues. CDR1 and CDR2 (germline): SQVTM, ANQGSEA. This CDR3 reads CSVEAATDTQYF. CDR3 in DNA: TGCAGCGTTGAGGCGGCCACAGATACGCAGTATTTT.

This clonotype came up many times. This sequence joins TRBV7-9 and TRBJ2-5; perhaps TRBD1 as D (5 bases). The CDR3 is 14 residues long. V was shortened by 5 bases and J by 3 bases, with 13 bases between the two germline ends. Germline CDR1 is SEHNR and CDR2 is FQNEAQ (reference sequence). The chain's CDR3 is CASSHHRNKETQYF. The DNA of the CDR3 is TGTGCCAGCAGCCACCACAGGAACAAAGAGACCCAGTACTTC. Complete variable domain (other parts from reference TRBV7-9 and TRBJ2-5): DTGVSQNPRHKITKRGQNVTFRCDPISEHNRLYWYRQTLGQGPEFLTYFQNEAQLEKSRLLSDRFSAERPKGSFSTLEIQRTEQGDSAMYLCASSHHRNKETQYFGPGTRLLVL.

The V gene is TRBV4-2, the J gene TRBJ2-5; D is perhaps TRBD1 (5 bases). The germline V and J ends were trimmed by 0 bases and 3 bases, with 11 bases remaining between them. The CDR3 spans 15 residues. Germline V gives CDR1 LGHNA, CDR2 YNFKEQ. The CDR3 loop reads CASSQDGWGEETQYF. The CDR3, as DNA: TGTGCCAGCAGCCAAGATGGATGGGGCGAAGAGACCCAGTACTTC.

This clonotype was counted between two and nine times. The V call is TRBV12-3 or TRBV12-4, the J call TRBJ2-3; 16 bases are shared with TRBD2. CDR3 length: 17 amino acids. The V and J ends lost 1 base and 7 bases, in that order; junction bases with no gene match: 5. CDR3 bases: TGTGCCAGCAGTTTAGTGGGGACTAGCGGGGGGGGCAATACGCAGTATTTT. The encoded protein is CASSLVGTSGGGNTQYF.

This clonotype was observed a few times. The chain employs TRBV7-3 and TRBJ2-5, with D uncertain. The CDR3 spans 13 residues. Trimming stripped 1 base from V and 5 bases from J, with 8 bases between. Germline V gene lookup returns CDR1 SGHTA and CDR2 FQGTGA. The CDR3: CASSLKSWETQYF. In DNA form, the CDR3 reads TGTGCCAGCAGCTTAAAGTCATGGGAGACCCAGTACTTC. Full variable domain (outside the CDR3, taken from reference TRBV7-3 and TRBJ2-5): GAGVSQTPSNKVTEKGKYVELRCDPISGHTALYWYRQSLGQGPEFLIYFQGTGAADDSGLPNDRFFAVRPEGSVSTLKIQRTERGDSAVYLCASSLKSWETQYFGPGTRLLVL.

This clonotype came up a few times. This chain joins TRBV4-1 and TRBJ2-3; the match to TRBD2 covers 12 bases. CDR3 size: 16 residues. Unmatched junction bases numbered 4, after V lost 1 base and J lost 5 bases. The germline V gene has CDR1 MGHRA and CDR2 YSYEKL. The CDR3: CASSQALAGGLDTQYF. CDR3 bases: TGCGCCAGCAGCCAAGCCCTAGCGGGGGGGTTAGATACGCAGTATTTT.

A remark on this clonotype: The conserved final phenylalanine or tryptophan is absent from the CDR3, which likely points to a read error. The CDR3 nucleotides are TGTGCCAGCAGTTACTCGAGCGGGGGGCTTAATGAGCAGTTCTTG. Residues: CASSYSSGGLNEQFL. This rearrangement joins TRBV6-5 to TRBJ2-1, with TRBD2 matching over 9 bases. This CDR3 has 15 residues. The germline V gene has CDR1 MNHEY and CDR2 SVGAGI. The J segment lost 7 bases and the V segment lost 0 bases, leaving 4 bases of the junction unmatched.

The gene calls are TRBV6-1 and TRBJ1-1; D call uncertain. CDR3 length: 16 amino acids. CDR1 and CDR2 from the germline V gene are MNHNS and SASEGT. Trimming removed 6 bases from V and 1 base from J, with 18 bases in between. CDR3 sequence: CASSEFHGSRNTEAFF. Written as DNA, the CDR3 is TGTGCCAGCAGCGAATTCCACGGCAGTAGGAACACTGAAGCTTTCTTT.

In its sample, this clonotype was seen many times. The gene calls are TRBV29-1 and TRBJ2-3, with 9 bases aligning to TRBD1. This CDR3 is built from 15 residues. With 7 bases clipped from V and 5 bases from J, the junction kept 13 bases outside the gene matches. The V gene's germline CDR1 is SQVTM and CDR2 ANQGSEA. The CDR3 DNA follows: TGCAGCGCGGTACTCCGGGACAGGGTGGGAGATACGCAGTATTTT. Its translation is CSAVLRDRVGDTQYF.

This clonotype was picked up a small number of times. CDR3 sequence reads: CATSDQVIKGANTGELFF. As DNA, the CDR3 is TGTGCCACCAGTGATCAGGTGATAAAGGGCGCGAACACCGGGGAGCTGTTTTTT. The chain couples TRBV24-1 to TRBJ2-2; the D is unclear. Trimming removed 3 bases from V and 0 bases from J, with 16 bases in between. CDR3 length: 18 residues. Per the germline V gene, CDR1 is KGHDR and CDR2 is SFDVKD.

This clonotype was observed once. This chain joins TRBV2 and TRBJ2-3, with 10 bases that match TRBD1. Germline loops: CDR1 SNHLY, CDR2 FYNNEI. The junction had 4 bases not matched to a gene; V was cut back by 6 bases and J by 4 bases. The CDR3 covers 14 residues. CDR3 loop: CASRTGGLADTQYF. The CDR3 nucleotides are TGTGCCAGCAGGACAGGGGGCTTGGCAGATACGCAGTATTTT.

This sequence joins TRBV20-1 and TRBJ2-2, with 9 bases matching TRBD1. Germline V gene lookup returns CDR1 DFQATT and CDR2 SNEGSKA (reference sequence). This CDR3 is built from 15 residues. Unmatched junction bases numbered 7, after V lost 3 bases and J lost 5 bases. The CDR3 here is CSASPGQGNTGELFF. The CDR3 region has the DNA TGCAGTGCTAGCCCGGGACAGGGTAATACCGGGGAGCTGTTTTTT.

This clonotype was seen more than once but under ten times. The chain employs TRBV20-1 and TRBJ2-1; D possibly corresponds to TRBD1 (6 bases). This CDR3 spans 14 amino acids. The ends were cut back, 0 bases at V and 7 bases at J, with 13 bases in the middle. Germline V gene lookup returns CDR1 DFQATT and CDR2 SNEGSKA (reference sequence). CDR3 sequence: CSARDVGAINEQFF. The CDR3, as DNA: TGCAGTGCTAGAGATGTGGGGGCTATTAATGAGCAGTTCTTC.

The chain couples TRBV12-3 or TRBV12-4 to TRBJ2-1; maybe TRBD2 (6 bases). This CDR3 is built from 14 residues. Trimming pared 3 bases from V and 3 bases from J, leaving 9 bases between. DNA for the CDR3: TGTGCCAGCAGTTTCCGGACTATCTACAATGAGCAGTTCTTC. It encodes CASSFRTIYNEQFF.

Ten or more counts support this clonotype. This rearrangement joins TRBV2 to TRBJ2-7; no firm D call. The germline V and J ends were trimmed by 6 bases and 2 bases, with 17 bases remaining between them. CDR1 SNHLY and CDR2 FYNNEI come from the germline V gene. The CDR3 totals 15 residues. CDR3 amino acids: CASRASTPGTYEQYF. As DNA, the CDR3 is TGTGCCAGCAGAGCCTCAACGCCGGGTACCTACGAGCAGTACTTC.

This clonotype was picked up a small number of times. The V gene is TRBV20-1, the J gene TRBJ2-3; D tentatively fits TRBD1 or TRBD2 (5 bases each). The CDR3 loop spans 14 amino acids. The V and J ends lost 2 bases and 6 bases respectively, with 15 bases between them. Germline assignment: CDR1 DFQATT and CDR2 SNEGSKA (reference sequence). DNA for the CDR3: TGCAGTGCTAGAAGGCCCCTATGGGGGGATACGCAGTATTTT. It translates to CSARRPLWGDTQYF.

The chain has TRBV12-3 or TRBV12-4 and TRBJ2-5; TRBD2 might be the D (6 bases). V was clipped by 7 bases and J by 5 bases, with 14 bases between them. The CDR3 has 13 residues. The CDR3 spells CASTSTRQETQYF. CDR3 nucleotides: TGTGCCAGCACCTCGACTAGACAGGAGACCCAGTACTTC.

This chain joins TRBV11-2 and TRBJ2-3; a weak D match, TRBD2 (6 bases). This CDR3 contains 14 residues. V was pared by 4 bases and J by 6 bases, with 14 bases between. CDR1 and CDR2 from the germline V gene are SGHAT and FQNNGV. CDR3 sequence reads: CASSSLDYLDTQYF. The CDR3 coding sequence is TGTGCCAGCAGCTCCCTGGACTATTTGGATACGCAGTATTTT.

DNA for the CDR3: TGTGCCAGCAGCGTATTCGGGGACTCTGGAAACACCATATATTTT. Residues: CASSVFGDSGNTIYF. V gene TRBV9 combines with J gene TRBJ1-3; D is unclear. In germline, CDR1 is SGDLS, CDR2 YYNGEE. This CDR3 contains 15 residues. Trimming took off 1 base at V and 0 bases at J, with 8 bases between the two ends. Supplemented by reference TRBV9 and TRBJ1-3, the full variable domain reads DSGVTQTPKHLITATGQRVTLRCSPRSGDLSVYWYQQSLDQGLQFLIQYYNGEERAKGNILERFSAQQFPDLHSELNLSSLELGDSALYFCASSVFGDSGNTIYFGEGSWLTVV.

The gene calls are TRBV29-1 and TRBJ2-5; tentative D call: TRBD2 (5 bases). The CDR3 has 13 residues. The germline V and J ends were trimmed by 3 bases and 7 bases, with 15 bases remaining between them. Per the germline V gene, CDR1 is SQVTM and CDR2 is ANQGSEA. CDR3 residues: CSVDNSGRGTQYF. CDR3 DNA sequence: TGCAGCGTTGATAACAGCGGCCGCGGGACCCAGTACTTC.

The genes are TRBV11-2 and TRBJ1-1; D gene uncertain. This CDR3 comprises 15 residues. V was pared by 1 base and J by 3 bases, with 12 bases between. Looked up from germline, CDR1 is SGHAT and CDR2 is FQNNGV. Here the CDR3 reads CASSLALGWDTEAFF. The CDR3 nucleotides are TGTGCCAGCAGCTTAGCCCTGGGGTGGGACACTGAAGCTTTCTTT.

This chain joins TRBV4-2 and TRBJ1-5, with D possibly being TRBD1 (6 bases). The germline V and J ends were trimmed by 4 bases and 1 base, with 14 bases remaining between them. CDR1 and CDR2 (germline): LGHNA, YNFKEQ. The CDR3 loop spans 16 amino acids. The CDR3, as DNA: TGTGCCAGCAGCCTTGTCTTGGGGGCCAGCAATCAGCCCCAGCATTTT. Its protein product is CASSLVLGASNQPQHF.

This clonotype was observed a single time. The V gene is TRBV20-1, the J gene TRBJ2-4; possible D gene TRBD1, 7 bases. The germline gives CDR1 DFQATT, CDR2 SNEGSKA (reference sequence). This CDR3 comprises 16 residues. The V end lost 1 base, the J end lost 1 base, and 14 bases lay between the germline ends. The CDR3 loop is CSARGPRGAAKNIQYF. CDR3 coding DNA: TGCAGTGCTAGAGGGCCCAGGGGGGCCGCCAAAAACATTCAGTACTTC.

This clonotype has more than one count but fewer than ten. V gene TRBV20-1 combines with J gene TRBJ2-3; 8 bases are a match to TRBD2. V shed 6 bases and J 2 bases; nucleotides not matched to a gene: 4. CDR3 length: 13 residues. Germline assignment: CDR1 DFQATT and CDR2 SNEGSKA (reference sequence). CDR3 in DNA: TGCAGTGCCGCGGGGGGCCCCACAGATACGCAGTATTTT. Translating it yields CSAAGGPTDTQYF.

This clonotype has a handful of counts. The gene calls are TRBV15 and TRBJ2-7, with 7 positions matching TRBD1. J lost 1 base, V lost 1 base, and 4 bases had no gene match. Germline CDR1 LNHNV, CDR2 YYDKDF (reference sequence). CDR3 length: 15 residues. The chain's CDR3 is CATSRGQGRSYEQYF. CDR3 coding DNA: TGTGCCACCAGCAGAGGACAGGGACGGTCCTACGAGCAGTACTTC.

A few counts support this clonotype. J is TRBJ1-4 and V is TRBV4-1; TRBD1 agrees at 7 bases. The CDR3 runs 18 residues. Germline V CDR1 and CDR2: MGHRA, YSYEKL. V was clipped by 2 bases and J by 4 bases; unmatched bases: 13. In nucleotides, the CDR3 is TGCGCCAGCAGCCAAATTACGGGGGGGACAGCGATTAATGAAAAACTGTTTTTT. Translating it yields CASSQITGGTAINEKLFF.

This clonotype was seen a handful of times. The rearrangement uses TRBV12-3 or TRBV12-4 and TRBJ1-5; D is unclear. The CDR3 has 9 amino acids. V was shortened by 8 bases and J by 10 bases, with 6 bases between the two germline ends. The CDR3 reads CASGSPQHF. The CDR3 nucleotides read TGTGCCAGCGGATCTCCCCAGCATTTT.

There are a few counts of this clonotype. The V gene is TRBV20-1, the J gene TRBJ1-1, with D maybe TRBD1 (6 bases). The ends were cut back, 3 bases at V and 4 bases at J, with 15 bases in the middle. This CDR3 region has 14 residues. Germline V gene sequence: CDR1 DFQATT, CDR2 SNEGSKA (reference sequence). CDR3 protein: CSARGGTGTTEAFF. As DNA, the CDR3 is TGCAGTGCTAGGGGGGGCACGGGGACCACTGAAGCTTTCTTT.